This T cell receptor (beta chain) was captured by sequencing in a study of Graves' ophthalmopathy and Graves' hyperthyroidism. Transcripts of RNA were the source for amplifying TCR beta CDR3 regions. First-round RT-PCR used HTBI primers; second-round multiplex PCR followed. MiXCR, applied by TCRdb to the multiplex PCR reads, yields one record per CDR3 protein. The table shows over a million distinct CDR3 sequences, with about two fifths occurring only once. In its sample, this clonotype was seen many times. Trimming cost V 7 bases and J 4 bases, with 11 bases left between them. Germline V gene data show CDR1 as SQVTM and CDR2 as ANQGSEA. The CDR3 has 12 amino acids.

The chain uses TRBV29-1 and TRBJ1-5; D is ambiguous. Material for sequencing was peripheral blood or thyroid tissue (not recorded which). This receptor was identified in an adult man with Graves' hyperthyroidism. The CDR3 reads CSARTENQPQHF. Here the CDR3 DNA reads TGCAGCGCCAGGACGGAAAATCAGCCCCAGCATTTT.